These 6 T cell receptor beta chains originate from one sample sequenced in a study of T cell responses to AZD1222 COVID-19 vaccine (dated by TCRdb to 2020 to 2022). Libraries were constructed by the immunoSEQ multiplex PCR assay. TCRdb provides this immuneACCESS table in a form limited to in-frame rearrangements. Some clones are lacking; in checked studies, under half of them reflect an unresolved V gene, and why the rest are absent is not known. For this sample there are under 200,000 clones; approximately 90% appear just once. Of the sample, over 4% falls within the top ten clones. This specimen's time point label, per the study, means: about 28 days (+/-7) after the second vaccine dose. This sample comprised peripheral blood, obtained 28 days after the second AZD1222 dose. These receptors were taken from an adult who received the AZD1222 COVID-19 vaccine.

The chain employs TRBV15 and TRBJ2-1, with D perhaps TRBD1 (6 bases). The CDR3 contains 15 residues. Trimming took 3 bases from V and 4 from J, leaving 13 bases between them. Germline V gene lookup returns CDR1 LNHNV and CDR2 YYDKDF (reference sequence). This CDR3 is CATSRGAGSYNEQFF. CDR3 sequence (DNA): TGTGCCACCAGCAGGGGGGCCGGTTCGTACAATGAGCAGTTCTTC.

Here the CDR3 DNA reads TGTGCCTACAAAGGAGAGTTTTCCTACGAGCAGTACTTC. Translation gives CAYKGEFSYEQYF. The V call is TRBV30, the J call TRBJ2-7, with D unresolved. Germline loops: CDR1 GTSNPN, CDR2 SVGIG (reference sequence). Trimming stripped 7 bases from V and 1 base from J, with 14 bases between. This CDR3 is built from 13 residues. The complete variable domain, with remaining parts taken from reference TRBV30 and TRBJ2-7, reads SQTIHQWPATLVQPVGSPLSLECTVEGTSNPNLYWYRQAAGRGLQLLFYSVGIGQISSEVPQNLSASRPQDRQFILSSKKLLLSDSGFYLCAYKGEFSYEQYFGPGTRLTVT.

The chain couples TRBV6-6 to TRBJ2-7; TRBD2 matches 7 bases. There are 14 residues in the CDR3. V dropped 2 bases and J dropped 0; count of bases not matched to a gene: 1. The V gene's germline CDR1 is MNHNY and CDR2 SVGAGI (reference sequence). In DNA, the CDR3 is TGTGCCAGCAGTTACAGCGGGACCTCCTACGAGCAGTACTTC. The encoded protein is CASSYSGTSYEQYF.

V is TRBV30 and J is TRBJ1-2; D ambiguous. The germline V gene has CDR1 GTSNPN and CDR2 SVGIG (reference sequence). This CDR3 is 13 amino acids long. The ends were cut back, 0 bases at V and 8 bases at J, with 13 bases in the middle. CDR3 region: CAWSVHGGKGYTF. CDR3 bases: TGTGCCTGGAGTGTACACGGAGGGAAAGGCTACACCTTC. The whole variable domain, filled in from reference TRBV30 and TRBJ1-2, reads SQTIHQWPATLVQPVGSPLSLECTVEGTSNPNLYWYRQAAGRGLQLLFYSVGIGQISSEVPQNLSASRPQDRQFILSSKKLLLSDSGFYLCAWSVHGGKGYTFGSGTRLTVV.

The V gene is TRBV19, the J gene TRBJ2-7; D remains ambiguous. This CDR3 region has 12 residues. The germline V gene encodes CDR1 LNHDA and CDR2 SQIVND (reference sequence). Trimming took off 8 bases at V and 2 bases at J, with 10 bases between the two ends. CDR3 in amino acids: CASQADTYEQYF. The CDR3 DNA follows: TGTGCCAGTCAGGCCGATACCTACGAGCAGTACTTC.

The chain has TRBV30 and TRBJ1-5; 7 nucleotides line up with TRBD1. The CDR3 contains 15 residues. The V and J ends lost 3 bases and 4 bases, in that order; junction bases with no gene match: 9. Germline values: CDR1 GTSNPN, CDR2 SVGIG (reference sequence). The CDR3 sequence is CAWRPKGQMNQPQHF. As DNA, the CDR3 is TGTGCCTGGAGGCCAAAGGGACAGATGAATCAGCCCCAGCATTTT.